A selection of T cell receptor beta chains follows, all from one sample in a study of CD8+ T cells in alopecia areata. Only in-frame clones appear in the TCRdb table, and some are missing; sequencing was by immunoSEQ multiplex PCR. There are over 150,000 clones in the sample; roughly 65% occur only once, and 1.7% lies in the top ten. The sample consisted of CD4+ T cells sorted from blood, taken at week 0. These receptors originate from a human donor with alopecia areata. The CDR3 runs from the conserved cysteine through the conserved F or W. A D gene is named only where the DNA matches it firmly. Not all rows give a size; the values are once, few, many and, for expanded clones, a class.

clone size	V gene	J gene	D gene	CDR3 DNA	CDR3 protein
NA	TRBV15	TRBJ1-2	NA	TGTGCCACCAGCAGAGGAGGGGAGGCTGGCTACACCTTC	CATSRGGEAGYTF
NA	TRBV5-1	TRBJ1-1	TRBD1	TGCGCCAGCAAGGGGACAGACATGAACACTGAAGCTTTCTTT	CASKGTDMNTEAFF
NA	TRBV30	TRBJ2-2	NA	TGTGCCTGGAGTGTAAGCAGGGGCACCGGGGAGCTGTTTTTT	CAWSVSRGTGELFF
NA	TRBV29-1	TRBJ1-1	NA	TGCAGCGCCTCGGGAGGACCAAACACTGAAGCTTTCTTT	CSASGGPNTEAFF
NA	TRBV29-1	TRBJ1-5	TRBD1	TGCAGCGTTGGGACAGGGGGGAGTCAGCCCCAGCATTTT	CSVGTGGSQPQHF
NA	TRBV29-1	TRBJ2-6	NA	TGCAGCGTCGACGACAGGAGTAGGTCTGGGGCCAACGTCCTGACTTTC	CSVDDRSRSGANVLTF
few	TRBV18	TRBJ1-1	NA	TGTGCCAGCTCACCACCCGTGGACCAAAAGGCAACTTTCTTT	CASSPPVDQKATFF
NA	TRBV7-9	TRBJ1-1	TRBD1	TGTGCCAGCAGCCCGTTGACAGGGAAGAGCACTGAAGCTTTCTTT	CASSPLTGKSTEAFF
few	TRBV6-5	TRBJ2-7	TRBD1	TGTGCCAGCAGTTACTCCCTGACAGGGGTCGGGGAGCAGTACTTC	CASSYSLTGVGEQYF
NA	TRBV30	TRBJ2-6	NA	TGTGCCTGGAGTGTAAAGAGGGGCTCTGGGGCCAACGTCCTGACTTTC	CAWSVKRGSGANVLTF
NA	TRBV4-1	TRBJ2-7	TRBD1	TGCGCCAGCAGCCAAGAGAATCAGGGGGCTTTCCCCGCCTACGAGCAGTACTTC	CASSQENQGAFPAYEQYF
NA	TRBV27	TRBJ1-5	TRBD1	TGTGCCAGCAGTTTAGACAGGGACAGAAATAGCAATCAGCCCCAGCATTTT	CASSLDRDRNSNQPQHF
NA	TRBV6-1	TRBJ2-7	TRBD1	TGTGCCGCTAGACAGGGAACCTCCGCCTACGAGCAGTACTTC	CAARQGTSAYEQYF
few	TRBV25-1	TRBJ2-6	NA	TGTGCCAGCAGTGAATTTTCTGGGGCCAACGTCCTGACTTTC	CASSEFSGANVLTF
few	TRBV28	TRBJ2-1	NA	TGTGCCAGCAGACAAAACAATGAGCAGTTCTTC	CASRQNNEQFF
NA	TRBV25-1	TRBJ2-7	TRBD2	TGTGCCAGTAGCAGACGTTTGCGGGGGGGCTCCAGAGAGCAGTACTTC	CASSRRLRGGSREQYF
NA	TRBV7-2	TRBJ2-1	TRBD2	TGTGCCAGCAGCTCGATTAGCGGGGGTTACAATGAGCAGTTCTTC	CASSSISGGYNEQFF
NA	TRBV25-1	TRBJ1-2	NA	TGTGCCAGCAGCGGACGGGACTACACCTTC	CASSGRDYTF
NA	TRBV4-1	TRBJ2-7	NA	TGCGCCAGCAGCCATGCCGTGTGGGTAAGACCCCACGAGCAGTACTTC	CASSHAVWVRPHEQYF
NA	TRBV6-5	TRBJ2-7	NA	TGTGCCAGCAGACCTCGCCGCGTCTCCTACGAGCAGTACTTC	CASRPRRVSYEQYF
NA	TRBV30	TRBJ1-5	NA	TGTGCCTGGAGTGGAGACGGCAATCAGCCCCAGCATTTT	CAWSGDGNQPQHF
NA	TRBV7-2	TRBJ2-5	NA	TGTGCCAGCAGCCGCGCGACGGGACCCCGAGAGACCCAGTACTTC	CASSRATGPRETQYF
NA	TRBV7-3	TRBJ1-1	TRBD1	TGTGCCAGCAGCCCGGGACAGGGGATCACTGAAGCTTTCTTT	CASSPGQGITEAFF
NA	TRBV29-1	TRBJ1-5	NA	TGCAGCGTTGCAGAAAACAGCAATCAGCCCCAGCATTTT	CSVAENSNQPQHF
NA	TRBV30	TRBJ2-3	TRBD2	TGTGCCTGGAGTGCCGGGACTAGCTTTCATACGCAGTATTTT	CAWSAGTSFHTQYF
NA	TRBV29-1	TRBJ1-2	NA	TGCAGCGTTGACACCCACTATGGCTACACCTTC	CSVDTHYGYTF
few	TRBV5-4	TRBJ2-7	NA	TGTGCCAGCAGCTTTCAAGGGAGCTCCTACGAGCAGTACTTC	CASSFQGSSYEQYF
few	TRBV29-1	TRBJ2-1	NA	TGCAGCGTTGAAGCTCGGGATGAGCAGTTCTTC	CSVEARDEQFF
NA	TRBV2	TRBJ2-7	NA	TGTGCCAGCAGTGAACTTGGGGAGTACTTC	CASSELGEYF
NA	TRBV29-1	TRBJ2-7	NA	TGCAGCGGTCACCCCGTGGGTGGGGGACTCACCTACGAGCAGTACTTC	CSGHPVGGGLTYEQYF
NA	TRBV30	TRBJ1-2	NA	TGTGCCTGGAGCCCGGGACCTAACTATGGCTACACCTTC	CAWSPGPNYGYTF
NA	TRBV29-1	TRBJ1-1	NA	TGCAGCGTTGACATGGTCCCGGAGGCTGAAGCTTTCTTT	CSVDMVPEAEAFF
NA	TRBV25-1	TRBJ1-2	NA	TGTGCCAGCAGTGAAAAGACAACCTATGGCTACACCTTC	CASSEKTTYGYTF
NA	TRBV27	TRBJ2-1	NA	TGTGCCAGCAGCCCCGGTCAGGTTAATTCGGATGAGCAGTTCTTC	CASSPGQVNSDEQFF
NA	TRBV7-9	TRBJ1-1	NA	TGTGCCAGCAGTATAGGGACTGAAGCTTTCTTT	CASSIGTEAFF
few	TRBV30	TRBJ1-6	NA	TGTGCCTGGGACCAGGGACCTAATTCACCCCTCCACTTT	CAWDQGPNSPLHF
NA	TRBV5-6	TRBJ1-2	NA	TGTGCCAGCAGCTTGGTCCGGTTCGCGTATGGCTACACCTTC	CASSLVRFAYGYTF
once	TRBV29-1	TRBJ2-5	NA	TGCAGTTCCGGGGGCGGTCAAGAGACCCAGTACTTC	CSSGGGQETQYF
once	TRBV29-1	TRBJ2-7	TRBD1	TGCAGCGTTGCTAGGGGACAGGGAAATGGCGAGCAGTACTTC	CSVARGQGNGEQYF
NA	TRBV29-1	TRBJ1-2	NA	TGCAGCGTTGTGTCCCACCTCAACTATGGCTACACCTTC	CSVVSHLNYGYTF
NA	TRBV25-1	TRBJ2-5	TRBD1	TGTGCCAGCAGTGAACTAGGGGGCTGGGGGACCCAGTACTTC	CASSELGGWGTQYF
NA	TRBV4-1	TRBJ1-2	NA	TGCGCCAGCAGCCAGCCGCAGGGAGGCGGCTATGGCTACACCTTC	CASSQPQGGGYGYTF
NA	TRBV14	TRBJ2-3	NA	TGTGCCAGCAGCCAAGAGCGGGGTCCAGATACGCAGTATTTT	CASSQERGPDTQYF
few	TRBV29-1	TRBJ2-1	NA	TGCAGCGTTCGACGGACGGGCCTTGAGCAGTTCTTC	CSVRRTGLEQFF
NA	TRBV5-1	TRBJ2-4	TRBD2	TGCGCCAGCAGCTTGGCCCCCTCACTAGCGGGGGGTGGAAACATTCAGTACTTC	CASSLAPSLAGGGNIQYF
NA	TRBV2	TRBJ2-6	NA	TGTGCCAGCAGGGCCCCTGAGGCTGGGGCCAACGTCCTGACTTTC	CASRAPEAGANVLTF
NA	TRBV4-3	TRBJ2-1	NA	TGCGCCAGCAGCCAAGATTTTAGCAGGGAGCCCTACAATGAGCAGTTCTTC	CASSQDFSREPYNEQFF
few	TRBV5-1	TRBJ2-1	NA	TGCGCCAGCAGCACACGAGGGGGGAAGAATGAGCAGTTCTTC	CASSTRGGKNEQFF
NA	TRBV29-1	TRBJ1-3	NA	TGCAGCGCCCAGGGGTCCCCAAGCACCATATATTTT	CSAQGSPSTIYF
NA	TRBV19	TRBJ2-2	NA	TGTGCCAGTAGTATTGAGGTCAGGCATCCCGCGAACACCGGGGAGCTGTTTTTT	CASSIEVRHPANTGELFF